This T cell receptor (beta chain) was obtained from a study of blood T cells in healthy people across ages. Study-wide results and limits: Aged donors had fewer naive CD4+ cells and lower diversity than long-lived donors. Age advanced and TCR beta diversity per million T cells fell, roughly linearly.

Healthy individuals of Caucasian origin from Russia, aged about 6 to 95, served as donors. A second roughly 6 to 11 cycle PCR used barcoded and J-beta primers. Each cDNA molecule, via a template-switch adaptor with 12 random nucleotides, was tagged. TCRdb re-called the 5' RACE reads through MiXCR, storing one row per CDR3 protein. The sample comprises roughly 1.6 million distinct CDR3 sequences, about 32% of which are singletons, and 11% rests with the top ten. Many counts were recorded for this clonotype. Its target is unknown. Germline loops: CDR1 ENHRY, CDR2 SYGVKD. CDR3 size: 13 residues. Sequencing used blood. The chain recombines TRBV10-3 with TRBJ1-4; D is possibly TRBD1 (5 bases). The origin of this receptor is a woman aged 25 to 45 in good health. Here the CDR3 reads CATSGTDNEKLFF. The CDR3 coding sequence is TGTGCTACGTCCGGGACGGATAATGAAAAACTGTTTTTT.